This T cell receptor beta chain was profiled in a study of PD-1 blockade in mismatch repair-deficient tumors. Overall study results and limits: After pembrolizumab, tumor-resident clones rose rapidly, then generally contracted before radiologic responses.

Libraries were prepared by immunoSEQ multiplex PCR; TCRdb keeps only in-frame clonotypes and omits some of them. The table lists some 84,000 clones, over 75% of them singletons. Comment on this clone: The antigen remains undetermined.

TCRs were sequenced from a few patients responding to pembrolizumab. The V gene's germline CDR1 is LNHDA and CDR2 SQIVND (reference sequence). The CDR3 has 14 residues. V was cut by 3 bases and J by 5 bases, with 11 bases left in between. Source: peripheral blood, taken 12 weeks after starting pembrolizumab. The genes are TRBV19 and TRBJ2-1; D gene ambiguous. The receptor comes from an adult with mismatch repair-deficient cancer. This CDR3 is CASSMGKKNNEQFF. CDR3 DNA: TGTGCCAGTAGTATGGGCAAGAAAAACAATGAGCAGTTCTTC.